A single sample is the source of the 7 T cell receptor beta chains below, sequenced in a study of blood T cell repertoires in COVID-19. The assay was immunoSEQ multiplex PCR, and TCRdb's table has in-frame clones only and misses some. Of about 230,000 clones listed, less than 85% are singletons. Material: peripheral blood. Receptor source: a woman aged 70 to 79 with active or convalescent COVID-19.

The chain uses TRBV7-2 and TRBJ2-5; D possibly corresponds to TRBD2 (5 bases). Germline values: CDR1 SGHTA, CDR2 FQGNSA. The CDR3 has 14 residues. V was trimmed by 4 bases and J by 7 bases, leaving 16 bases between them. The CDR3 protein is CASSWRAPDGTQYF. Written as DNA, the CDR3 is TGTGCCAGCAGCTGGCGGGCCCCGGACGGGACCCAGTACTTC.

There are a few counts of this clone. This sequence joins TRBV18 and TRBJ1-1; D is unclear. Germline CDR1 and CDR2: KGHSH and LQKENI. The CDR3 spans 14 residues. Trimming pared 1 base from V and 10 bases from J, leaving 16 bases between. The DNA for the CDR3 is TGTGCCAGCTCACCACGAGATCTGGGTGGAGGAGCTTTCTTT. Its protein is CASSPRDLGGGAFF.

The chain uses TRBV7-6 and TRBJ2-1; D is unclear. In germline, CDR1 is SGHVS, CDR2 FNYEAQ. Trimming left V 1 base short and J 7 bases short, with 14 bases between. The CDR3 contains 15 residues. The DNA of the CDR3 is TGTGCCAGCAGCTTAGACTTATGGAACGGGAATGAGCAGTTCTTC. Residues: CASSLDLWNGNEQFF.

The chain links TRBV7-8 to TRBJ1-1; 7 nucleotides line up with TRBD1. The germline V gene encodes CDR1 SGHVS and CDR2 FQNEAQ. The CDR3 runs to 13 residues. The V segment lost 5 bases and the J segment 7 bases; nucleotides outside the gene matches: 7. The CDR3 DNA sequence: TGTGCCAGCAGCACTAACAGGGGTGGTGAAGCTTTCTTT. It yields the protein CASSTNRGGEAFF.

The V call is TRBV6-5, the J call TRBJ2-3; the D gene is possibly TRBD1 (5 bases). CDR1 is MNHEY and CDR2 is SVGAGI in the germline V gene. This CDR3 is 14 amino acids long. Trimming cost V 7 bases and J 0 bases, with 11 bases left between them. CDR3 nucleotide sequence: TGTGCCAGCAAGGGGCGTTACAGCACAGATACGCAGTATTTT. This sequence encodes CASKGRYSTDTQYF.

The chain joins TRBV4-1 to TRBJ1-3, with 10 bases lining up with TRBD1. Germline V gene lookup returns CDR1 MGHRA and CDR2 YSYEKL. The CDR3 spans 17 residues. The V segment lost 0 bases and the J segment 5 bases; nucleotides outside the gene matches: 7. The CDR3 DNA is TGCGCCAGCAGCCAAGATAGGGACAGGGGTTTGAGAAACACCATATATTTT. This gives the protein CASSQDRDRGLRNTIYF.

This clone appeared a few times. V and J are TRBV24-1 and TRBJ2-1, with D perhaps matching TRBD1 (6 bases). Germline assignment: CDR1 KGHDR and CDR2 SFDVKD. Trimming cost V 1 base and J 0 bases, with 15 bases left between them. The CDR3 totals 18 residues. CDR3 region: CATSDFPGAGSSYNEQFF. CDR3 nucleotide sequence: TGTGCCACCAGTGATTTCCCAGGGGCCGGCAGCTCCTACAATGAGCAGTTCTTC.